The present TCR beta chain was sequenced within a study of blood T cell repertoires in COVID-19. Study as a whole: Researchers got acute and convalescent COVID-19 samples from the United States, Italy and Spain. PBMCs, B-cell-depleted T cells, or T cells provided the cDNA or gDNA that made up the material.

Per the study methods: Amplification of reference gene primers was used by the study to estimate nucleated cell counts. Method: immunoSEQ multiplex PCR; TCRdb's copy keeps in-frame clones and lacks some. The V and J calls and clone size come from that table; D and trimming were worked out from the DNA. The sample contains about 52,000 clones, nearly 90% of which appear only once. This CDR3 spans 15 amino acids. Germline CDR1 and CDR2: SGHRS and YFSETQ. V was pared by 7 bases and J by 0 bases, with 16 bases between. The TCR originated in an elderly man with active or convalescent COVID-19. J is TRBJ1-1 and V is TRBV5-1; a possible D gene is TRBD1 (6 bases). The sequencing input was peripheral blood. Here the CDR3 DNA reads TGCGCCAGCCAACCCTTACAGGGTATGAACACTGAAGCTTTCTTT. Translation: CASQPLQGMNTEAFF.